These 5 T cell receptor beta chains were sequenced from one sample in a study of shared clonotypes between healthy human individuals. Clones were sequenced by immunoSEQ multiplex PCR, and TCRdb holds only the in-frame ones, with some missing. The sample has more than 1.2 million clones, approximately 98.5% seen once; the top ten hold 0.36%. Input material: naive CD4+ T cells sorted from blood. As for subset: CD45RA+ positively selected. The receptors originated from a man aged 30 to 45 in good health.

The chain links TRBV28 to TRBJ2-2; D not certain. V was trimmed by 8 bases and J by 5 bases, leaving 12 bases between them. This CDR3 comprises 13 residues. Looked up from germline, CDR1 is MDHEN and CDR2 is SYDVKM. CDR3 amino acids: CASVPTTTGELFF. CDR3 in DNA: TGTGCCAGCGTCCCGACGACGACCGGGGAGCTGTTTTTT.

The V and J genes are TRBV5-1 and TRBJ2-3; no clear D. The CDR3 has 14 amino acids. The germline CDR1 and CDR2 sequences are SGHRS and YFSETQ. Trimming took 7 bases from V and 1 from J, leaving 13 bases between them. The CDR3 coding sequence is TGCGCCAGCCGGTCGTGGAGCGGCACAGATACGCAGTATTTT. It translates to CASRSWSGTDTQYF.

The chain links TRBV7-9 to TRBJ1-1; D uncertain. Trimming shortened V by 1 base and J by 3 bases, and 3 bases separated the two germline ends. Germline V gene sequence: CDR1 SEHNR, CDR2 FQNEAQ (reference sequence). The CDR3 contains 12 residues. CDR3 sequence (DNA): TGTGCCAGCAGCTTAGACTACACTGAAGCTTTCTTT. It encodes CASSLDYTEAFF.

The chain recombines TRBV5-1 with TRBJ2-2; 16 bases fit TRBD2. CDR3 size: 17 residues. Per germline, CDR1 SGHRS and CDR2 YFSETQ. After removal of 4 bases from V and 4 bases from J, the junction contained 4 bases not matched to a gene. CDR3 DNA: TGCGCCAGCAGCAGGGGACTAGCGGGAGGGCCCACCGGGGAGCTGTTTTTT. Its protein is CASSRGLAGGPTGELFF.

CDR3 nucleotide sequence: TGTGCCAGCAGCTCTGGGACTAGCGGTGGCTTGGGTACAGATACGCAGTATTTT. It specifies CASSSGTSGGLGTDTQYF. The genes are TRBV5-4 and TRBJ2-3, with TRBD2 matching 11 bases. J lost 3 bases, V lost 3 bases, and 12 bases had no gene match. This CDR3 comprises 18 residues. The germline gives CDR1 SGHNT, CDR2 YYREEE (reference sequence).